This T cell receptor beta chain appears in the sequencing data of a study of blood T cells in healthy people across ages. This clonotype was seen ten or more times. Its antigen remains unidentified. A sample-barcoded 5' primer and a J-beta primer mix were used in a second PCR of roughly 6 to 11 cycles. A template-switch adaptor with 12 random nucleotides tagged each cDNA molecule. MiXCR, run by TCRdb on the 5' RACE reads, gives a single entry per CDR3 protein. The sample shows 1.5 million to 2 million distinct CDR3 sequences, 40% to 55% of them seen only once. In each sample, at least 7 million PBMCs were isolated. Extraction of total RNA produced a minimum of 5 micrograms from each sample. General study points: As naive T cell percentage varied, TCR beta diversity correlated strongly with it.

Germline V gene sequence: CDR1 MDHEN, CDR2 SYDVKM. The V end lost 5 bases, the J end lost 0 bases, and 13 bases lay between the germline ends. The CDR3 is made up of 15 amino acids. This chain links TRBV28 with TRBJ1-2, with D possibly being TRBD1 (6 bases). The specimen was blood. This receptor was obtained from a woman between 40 and 55 years old in good health. The CDR3 DNA reads as TGTGCCAGCAGTCCAGGGGCCGGGGCTAACTATGGCTACACCTTC. Its protein product is CASSPGAGANYGYTF.